Following are 10 T cell receptor beta chains from one sample sequenced in a study of shared clonotypes between healthy human individuals. The repertoire was sequenced with immunoSEQ multiplex PCR; TCRdb's copy has only in-frame clones and lacks some. The repertoire holds about 660,000 clones, with under 80% as singletons. Sequencing input: memory CD4+ T cells sorted from blood. Subset: CD45RA-negative fraction. Every receptor here comes from a woman aged 25 to 39 in good health.

The V call is TRBV28, the J call TRBJ1-1; no firm D call. The germline gives CDR1 MDHEN, CDR2 SYDVKM. The length of the CDR3 is 12 residues. Trimming stripped 6 bases from V and 8 bases from J, with 13 bases between. For the CDR3, the DNA is TGTGCCAGCAGCGATCAGGACCGAGAAGCTTTCTTT. Its protein is CASSDQDREAFF.

To note about this clone: Other DNA sequences in the same sample also yield this CDR3. The chain links TRBV4-1 to TRBJ2-7, with 9 positions matching TRBD2. The trim removed 6 bases at V and 4 bases at J, leaving 10 bases unmatched. Germline V gives CDR1 MGHRA, CDR2 YSYEKL. CDR3 length: 15 residues. CDR3 region: CASSRPTSGSYEQYF. CDR3 nucleotides: TGCGCCAGCAGTCGACCGACTAGCGGAAGTTACGAGCAGTACTTC.

The genes are TRBV6-4 and TRBJ1-5, with D possibly being TRBD1 (5 bases). In germline, CDR1 is MRHNA, CDR2 SNTAGT. With 0 bases removed from V and 2 bases from J, the gap between germline ends came to 8 bases. CDR3 length: 15 residues. The CDR3 reads CASSDSVGGNQPQHF. The CDR3 coding sequence is TGTGCCAGCAGTGACTCTGTAGGGGGCAATCAGCCCCAGCATTTT.

About this clone: With a much larger clone just one base away, this may be a read error. This same CDR3 is encoded by further DNA sequences in the sample. V is TRBV11-3 and J is TRBJ1-1, with unresolved D. V lost 5 bases, J lost 1 base, and 8 bases lay in between. Germline V CDR1 and CDR2: SGHNT, YENEEA. The CDR3 extends over 13 amino acids. CDR3 amino acids: CASSRQENTEAFF. The CDR3 nucleotides read TGTGCCAGCAGCCGCCAGGAGAACACTGAAGCTTTCTTT.

This clone has more than one count but fewer than ten. The genes are TRBV4-1 and TRBJ2-3; TRBD2 matches at 7 bases. The CDR3 runs 18 residues. After removal of 0 bases from V and 2 bases from J, the junction contained 11 bases not matched to a gene. Germline-derived CDR1 and CDR2 are MGHRA and YSYEKL. The CDR3 loop reads CASSQEPSGSANTDTQYF. CDR3 coding DNA: TGCGCCAGCAGCCAAGAGCCTAGCGGCTCTGCCAACACAGATACGCAGTATTTT.

The chain recombines TRBV28 with TRBJ1-5; 12 bases are a match to TRBD1. This CDR3 is 19 amino acids long. CDR1 is MDHEN and CDR2 is SYDVKM in the germline V gene. The trim removed 6 bases at V and 7 bases at J, leaving 19 bases unmatched. DNA of the CDR3: TGTGCCAGCAGCTCCCACTGGGGGACAGGGGGCCTCCCAGGGCAGCCCCAGCATTTT. Protein product: CASSSHWGTGGLPGQPQHF.

This chain connects TRBV19 to TRBJ1-5; weak D call: TRBD1 (5 bases). Germline CDR1 reads LNHDA; CDR2 reads SQIVND (reference sequence). V was clipped by 7 bases and J by 1 base, with 14 bases between them. The CDR3 runs 15 residues. For the CDR3, the DNA is TGTGCCAGTAACCTTGTTGGGGACAGCAATCAGCCCCAGCATTTT. Translation: CASNLVGDSNQPQHF.

The CDR3 loop is CASSDGQGPYYEQYF. The CDR3 coding sequence is TGTGCCAGCAGTGATGGACAGGGACCCTACTACGAGCAGTACTTC. The chain uses TRBV27 and TRBJ2-7; 8 nucleotides align to TRBD1. The V gene end was trimmed by 5 bases and the J gene end by 3 bases; junction bases not matched to a gene: 9. This CDR3 spans 15 amino acids. Germline loops: CDR1 MNHEY, CDR2 SMNVEV (reference sequence).

CDR3 in amino acids: CASSLVSNQPQHF. The CDR3 DNA follows: TGTGCCAGCAGCTTAGTTTCGAATCAGCCCCAGCATTTT. The rearrangement joins TRBV7-2 to TRBJ1-5, with no clear D. CDR1 SGHTA and CDR2 FQGNSA come from the germline V gene. V lost 1 base, J lost 4 bases, and 5 bases lay in between. This CDR3 contains 13 residues.

This clone was counted at least ten times. This chain connects TRBV7-2 to TRBJ2-5, with 7 bases identical to TRBD1. Germline V gene sequence: CDR1 SGHTA, CDR2 FQGNSA. The CDR3 is made up of 14 amino acids. The V and J ends lost 2 bases and 3 bases, in that order; junction bases with no gene match: 3. DNA for the CDR3: TGTGCCAGCAGCTTAAGAGGGGGCGAAGAGACCCAGTACTTC. Its translation: CASSLRGGEETQYF.